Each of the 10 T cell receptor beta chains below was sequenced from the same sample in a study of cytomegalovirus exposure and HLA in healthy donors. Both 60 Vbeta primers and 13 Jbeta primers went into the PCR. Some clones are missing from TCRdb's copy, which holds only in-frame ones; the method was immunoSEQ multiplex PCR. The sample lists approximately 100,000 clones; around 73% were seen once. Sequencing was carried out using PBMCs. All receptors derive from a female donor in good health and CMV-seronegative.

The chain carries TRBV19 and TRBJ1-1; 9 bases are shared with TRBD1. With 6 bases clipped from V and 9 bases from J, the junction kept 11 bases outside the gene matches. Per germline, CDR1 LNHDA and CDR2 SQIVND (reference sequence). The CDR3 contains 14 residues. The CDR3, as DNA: TGTGCCAGTAGACCCACAGGGGGCACTAGGCAAGCTTTCTTT. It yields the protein CASRPTGGTRQAFF.

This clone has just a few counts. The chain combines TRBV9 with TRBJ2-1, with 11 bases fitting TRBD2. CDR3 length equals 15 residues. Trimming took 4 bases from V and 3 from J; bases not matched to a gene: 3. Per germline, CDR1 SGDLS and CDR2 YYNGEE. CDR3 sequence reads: CASSLLAGGYNEQFF. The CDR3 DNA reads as TGTGCCAGCAGCCTTCTAGCGGGGGGCTACAATGAGCAGTTCTTC.

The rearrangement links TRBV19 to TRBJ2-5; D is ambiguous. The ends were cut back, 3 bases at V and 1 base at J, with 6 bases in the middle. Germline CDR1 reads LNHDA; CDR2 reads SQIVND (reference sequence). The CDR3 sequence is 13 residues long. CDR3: CASSIRPQETQYF. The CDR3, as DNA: TGTGCCAGTAGTATCCGTCCCCAAGAGACCCAGTACTTC.

The CDR3 loop is CASSFGDSYEQYF. The CDR3 nucleotides read TGCGCCAGCAGCTTCGGGGACAGCTACGAGCAGTACTTC. V is TRBV5-1 and J is TRBJ2-7; 7 bases are shared with TRBD1. CDR1 SGHRS and CDR2 YFSETQ come from the germline V gene. With V trimmed by 2 bases and J by 3 bases, 2 bases remained unmatched. This CDR3 region has 13 residues.

CDR3 loop: CASSYSGTGWATEAFF. In nucleotides, the CDR3 is TGTGCCAGCAGCTATTCCGGGACAGGGTGGGCCACTGAAGCTTTCTTT. This chain joins TRBV7-9 and TRBJ1-1; TRBD1 matches 9 bases. Germline V gene sequence: CDR1 SEHNR, CDR2 FQNEAQ (reference sequence). The CDR3 length is 16 residues. V was pared by 4 bases and J by 4 bases, with 10 bases of the junction left unmatched. Using reference TRBV7-9 and TRBJ1-1 for the parts outside the CDR3, the full variable domain is DTGVSQNPRHKITKRGQNVTFRCDPISEHNRLYWYRQTLGQGPEFLTYFQNEAQLEKSRLLSDRFSAERPKGSFSTLEIQRTEQGDSAMYLCASSYSGTGWATEAFFGQGTRLTVV.

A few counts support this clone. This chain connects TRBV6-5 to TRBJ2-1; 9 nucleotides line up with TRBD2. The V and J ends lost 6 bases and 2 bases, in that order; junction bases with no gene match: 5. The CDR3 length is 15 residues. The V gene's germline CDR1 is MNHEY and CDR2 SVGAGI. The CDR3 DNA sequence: TGTGCCAGCAGGCCTGGACTAGCGCCCTACAATGAGCAGTTCTTC. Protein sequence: CASRPGLAPYNEQFF.

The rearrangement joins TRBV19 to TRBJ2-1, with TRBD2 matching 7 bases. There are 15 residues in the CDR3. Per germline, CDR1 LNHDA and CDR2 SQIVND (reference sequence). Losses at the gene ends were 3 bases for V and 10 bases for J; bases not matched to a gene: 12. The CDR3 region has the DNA TGTGCCAGTAGTATTGGGGGGAGGGCCGTTTTCGAGCAGTTCTTC. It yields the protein CASSIGGRAVFEQFF. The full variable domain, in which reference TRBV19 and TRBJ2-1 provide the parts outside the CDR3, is DGGITQSPKYLFRKEGQNVTLSCEQNLNHDAMYWYRQDPGQGLRLIYYSQIVNDFQKGDIAEGYSVSREKKESFPLTVTSAQKNPTAFYLCASSIGGRAVFEQFFGPGTRLTVL.

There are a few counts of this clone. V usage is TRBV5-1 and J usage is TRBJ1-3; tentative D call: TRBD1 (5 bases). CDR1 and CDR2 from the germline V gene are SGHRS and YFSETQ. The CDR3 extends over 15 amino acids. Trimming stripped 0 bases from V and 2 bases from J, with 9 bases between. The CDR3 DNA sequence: TGCGCCAGCAGCTTGGCGACAGTGGCTGGAAACACCATATATTTT. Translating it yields CASSLATVAGNTIYF. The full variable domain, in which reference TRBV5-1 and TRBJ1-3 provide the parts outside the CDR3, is KAGVTQTPRYLIKTRGQQVTLSCSPISGHRSVSWYQQTPGQGLQFLFEYFSETQRNKGNFPGRFSGRQFSNSRSEMNVSTLELGDSALYLCASSLATVAGNTIYFGEGSWLTVV.

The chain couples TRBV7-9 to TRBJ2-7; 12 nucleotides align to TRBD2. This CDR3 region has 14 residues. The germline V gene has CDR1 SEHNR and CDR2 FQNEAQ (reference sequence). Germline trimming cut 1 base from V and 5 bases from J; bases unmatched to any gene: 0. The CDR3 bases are TGTGCCAGCAGCTTAGGACTAGCGGGAGACGAGCAGTACTTC. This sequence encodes CASSLGLAGDEQYF.

The CDR3 bases are TGCGCCAGCAGCCTGTTGGACAGCTCCTACGAGCAGTACTTC. The encoded protein is CASSLLDSSYEQYF. V usage is TRBV5-1 and J usage is TRBJ2-7; possibly TRBD1 for D (6 bases). The CDR3 has 14 amino acids. The V and J ends lost 4 bases and 0 bases respectively, with 11 bases between them. CDR1 and CDR2 (germline): SGHRS, YFSETQ.